This record looks at one T cell receptor (beta chain) sequence and its context. The antigen remains undetermined. This entry comes from a study of CD8 T cells in ankylosing spondylitis. Study results and limitations: Disease-linked clones were found to be CD8+ and relatively rare in peripheral blood. A motif in TCR beta, a set of about eight highly homologous variants, appeared characteristic of ankylosing spondylitis blood. Reports say disease-linked clones showed up significantly more in matched ankylosing spondylitis synovial fluid.

In making TCR beta libraries, quantitative 5'-RACE with molecular barcodes was used. Using its own MiXCR run on the 5' RACE reads, TCRdb lists one record per CDR3 protein. The sample gives almost 400,000 distinct CDR3 sequences, 20% to 25% of which show up once; approximately 16% is in the top ten. Germline V gives CDR1 SGHDN, CDR2 FVKESK. The CDR3 is 17 amino acids. Trimming took 2 bases from V and 0 from J, leaving 14 bases between them. The sequencing input was blood, either unsorted or a sorted T cell fraction (not recorded which). V and J are TRBV14 and TRBJ2-1, with D possibly TRBD1 on 6 matching bases. This clonotype was obtained from a male donor with ankylosing spondylitis. Here the CDR3 reads CASSQIHRASSYNEQFF. The DNA for the CDR3 is TGTGCCAGCAGCCAAATCCACAGGGCTTCCTCCTACAATGAGCAGTTCTTC. The whole variable domain, filled in from reference TRBV14 and TRBJ2-1, reads EAGVTQFPSHSVIEKGQTVTLRCDPISGHDNLYWYRRVMGKEIKFLLHFVKESKQDESGMPNNRFLAERTGGTYSTLKVQPAELEDSGVYFCASSQIHRASSYNEQFFGPGTRLTVL.